This entry features one T cell receptor (beta chain) sequence. What antigen it recognizes has not been identified. Base qualities are not at hand, and no much larger clone is one base apart. These data come from a study of cutaneous CD30+ T cell lymphoproliferative disorder and hepatitis E (dated by TCRdb to about 2018). CDR1 and CDR2, looked up from the germline V gene, are SGHVS and FQNEAQ. The cysteine opens and the phenylalanine closes a CDR3 of 14 amino acids. CDR3 DNA is the only sequence kept; it has 42 bases, read in frame from the first base. V is clipped by 9 bases and J by 0 bases, and the sequence between their germline boundaries is 14 bases long. Receptor libraries were prepared by the immunoSEQ multiplex PCR assay. Here the immuneACCESS table is served through TCRdb, limited to in-frame sequences with V and J called. Missing clones are a known gap in these copies; in checked studies unresolved V genes cover under half, and the rest lacks a known reason. This sample gives fewer than 8,000 clones in total; roughly 70% of them show up just once. The ten largest account for approximately 1% of the sample.

Sequenced input: blood. This receptor was identified in a human donor with a cutaneous T cell lymphoproliferative disorder associated with hepatitis E virus. Rearrangement joined TRBV7-8 to TRBJ1-1; the D region possibly corresponds to TRBD1 (5 bases align). DNA sequence: TGTGCCAGTCGCTCCGGGACTTTGAACACTGAAGCTTTCTTT. It is translated as CASRSGTLNTEAFF.